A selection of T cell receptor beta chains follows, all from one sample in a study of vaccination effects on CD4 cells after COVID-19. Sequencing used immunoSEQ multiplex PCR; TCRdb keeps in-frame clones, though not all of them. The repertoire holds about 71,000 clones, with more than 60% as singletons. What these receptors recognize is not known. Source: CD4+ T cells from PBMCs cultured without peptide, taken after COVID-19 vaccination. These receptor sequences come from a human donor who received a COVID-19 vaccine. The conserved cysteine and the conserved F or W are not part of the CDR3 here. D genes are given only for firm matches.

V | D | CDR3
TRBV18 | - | ASSLNGGEETQY
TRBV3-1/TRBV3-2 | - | ASGSTGITDEQF
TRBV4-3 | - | ASSQRRFWEYTEAF
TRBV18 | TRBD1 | ASSRYSPAGGPGELF
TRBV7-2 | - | ASSLGPNTIY
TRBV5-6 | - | ASSLPAGTDTQY
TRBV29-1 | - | SAETGLAQF
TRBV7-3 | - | ASRSRELTDTQY
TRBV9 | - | ASSPSTGSYNEQF
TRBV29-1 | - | SVEPSMNTEAF
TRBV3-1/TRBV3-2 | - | ASSTDRLNTEAF
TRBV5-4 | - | ASSLGRLADEQF
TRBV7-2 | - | ASSLMGSVEEKLF
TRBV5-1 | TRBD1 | ASSVQGPGDYGYT
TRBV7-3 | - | ASSLGRTEGYT
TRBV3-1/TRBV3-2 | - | ASSRRGKMNTEAF
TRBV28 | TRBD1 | ASRDLPGQGNQPQH
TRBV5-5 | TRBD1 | ASSLGGASYNEQF
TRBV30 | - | AWSTGTGELF
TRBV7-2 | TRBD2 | ASSLALAGGQETQY